The next 28 T cell receptor beta chains were all read from a single sample in a study of T cells in Graves' hyperthyroidism and ophthalmopathy. RNA transcripts served as the template for amplifying TCR beta CDR3 regions. The HTBI primer set served for first-round RT-PCR of the TCR CDR3. TCRdb re-derived calls from the multiplex PCR reads in MiXCR, one entry per CDR3 protein. The sample lists 480,000 or so distinct CDR3 sequences; 40% to 55% were seen once. The source material was peripheral blood or thyroid tissue (not recorded which). These receptor sequences come from an adult woman with Graves' disease, either hyperthyroidism or ophthalmopathy (not recorded which).

This clonotype appeared many times. The gene calls are TRBV4-1 and TRBJ2-5, with D maybe TRBD2 (5 bases). Per germline, CDR1 MGHRA and CDR2 YSYEKL. The CDR3 has 16 amino acids. V was cut by 0 bases and J by 4 bases, with 15 bases left in between. The DNA of the CDR3 is TGCGCCAGCAGCCAAGATCCCCCGGGGATGCGAGAGACCCAGTACTTC. Translation gives CASSQDPPGMRETQYF.

The chain carries TRBV29-1 and TRBJ2-5, with D unclear. Germline loops: CDR1 SQVTM, CDR2 ANQGSEA. The length of the CDR3 is 13 residues. V gave up 4 bases and J gave up 9 bases, with 18 bases separating them. The DNA of the CDR3 is TGCAGCGTTGGTCAGAATAGCAATCAGCCCCAGTACTTC. Amino acid sequence: CSVGQNSNQPQYF.

This clonotype came up many times. V and J are TRBV4-2 and TRBJ1-2, with 9 nucleotides matching TRBD1. The CDR3 runs 14 residues. The germline gives CDR1 LGHNA, CDR2 YNFKEQ. J lost 1 base, V lost 5 bases, and 2 bases had no gene match. The CDR3 nucleotides are TGTGCCAGCAGCTGGGACAGGGATAACTATGGCTACACCTTC. Amino acid sequence: CASSWDRDNYGYTF.

The J gene is TRBJ2-5, the V gene TRBV7-9; 11 nucleotides align to TRBD2. The CDR3 has 17 amino acids. Germline values: CDR1 SEHNR, CDR2 FQNEAQ (reference sequence). V lost 5 bases to trimming and J lost 3 bases; unmatched junction nucleotides: 11. CDR3 sequence reads: CASSSRSWGLAEETQYF. CDR3 DNA: TGTGCCAGCAGCAGCAGGTCTTGGGGACTAGCGGAAGAGACCCAGTACTTC.

This clonotype has at least ten counts. J is TRBJ1-2 and V is TRBV7-8; TRBD1 aligns across 7 bases. The CDR3 spans 15 residues. Germline V CDR1 and CDR2: SGHVS, FQNEAQ. With 0 bases clipped from V and 3 bases from J, the junction kept 4 bases outside the gene matches. CDR3 sequence: CASSLALTGDYGYTF. CDR3 sequence (DNA): TGTGCCAGCAGCTTAGCGCTCACAGGGGACTATGGCTACACCTTC. Supplemented by reference TRBV7-8 and TRBJ1-2, the full variable domain reads GAGVSQSPRYKVAKRGQDVALRCDPISGHVSLFWYQQALGQGPEFLTYFQNEAQLDKSGLPSDRFFAERPEGSVSTLKIQRTQQEDSAVYLCASSLALTGDYGYTFGSGTRLTVV.

This chain links TRBV10-3 with TRBJ1-3, with D uncertain. Germline V gene lookup returns CDR1 ENHRY and CDR2 SYGVKD. Trimming shortened V by 7 bases and J by 7 bases, and 5 bases separated the two germline ends. The CDR3 is made up of 10 amino acids. The CDR3 region has the DNA TGTGCCATCACAGTGAACACCATATATTTT. It encodes CAITVNTIYF.

Ten or more counts support this clonotype. J is TRBJ2-7 and V is TRBV9; 9 bases align to TRBD1. Germline CDR1 reads SGDLS; CDR2 reads YYNGEE. The CDR3 has 15 amino acids. The trim removed 4 bases at V and 7 bases at J, leaving 12 bases unmatched. In DNA, the CDR3 is TGTGCCAGCAGCCCCGATCCGGACAGGGGCCGTGAGCAGTACTTC. Protein product: CASSPDPDRGREQYF.

Points on this clonotype: An end of the junction does not agree with germline; a read error may underlie this. This rearrangement joins TRBV29-1 to TRBJ2-7; tentative D call: TRBD2 (7 bases). The length of the CDR3 is 14 residues. Per germline, CDR1 SQVTM and CDR2 ANQGSEA. In DNA, the CDR3 is TGTGCCTTCGGCGCGGGGGCGGGAGTCCGGGAGCAGTACTTC. It yields the protein CAFGAGAGVREQYF.

CDR3 bases: TGTGCCAGCAGTTTAGGCGCAGTCGATTATGAAGTGAACACTGAAGCTTTCTTT. This translates into CASSLGAVDYEVNTEAFF. V and J are TRBV28 and TRBJ1-1; D call uncertain. From germline, CDR1 is MDHEN and CDR2 SYDVKM. Trimming took off 2 bases at V and 0 bases at J, with 19 bases between the two ends. CDR3 size: 18 residues. The variable domain in full, completed from reference TRBV28 and TRBJ1-1, reads DVKVTQSSRYLVKRTGEKVFLECVQDMDHENMFWYRQDPGLGLRLIYFSYDVKMKEKGDIPEGYSVSREKKERFSLILESASTNQTSMYLCASSLGAVDYEVNTEAFFGQGTRLTVV.

This chain uses TRBV6-6 with TRBJ1-1; D call uncertain. The CDR3 runs 12 residues. Germline V gene lookup returns CDR1 MNHNY and CDR2 SVGAGI (reference sequence). Trimming took 3 bases from V and 7 from J, leaving 9 bases between them. The CDR3 reads CASSYERSEAFF. CDR3 in DNA: TGTGCCAGCAGTTATGAGCGTAGTGAAGCTTTCTTT.

The chain combines TRBV4-1 with TRBJ1-4; 9 nucleotides match TRBD1. With V trimmed by 4 bases and J by 4 bases, 7 bases remained unmatched. Germline loops: CDR1 MGHRA, CDR2 YSYEKL. The CDR3 sequence is 16 residues long. In nucleotides, the CDR3 is TGCGCCAGCAGCCGAACAGGGGGCTGGGATAATGAAAAACTGTTTTTT. Protein: CASSRTGGWDNEKLFF.

This clonotype was counted at least ten times. V is TRBV7-9 and J is TRBJ2-7; D may be TRBD1 (6 bases). The V end was cut by 5 bases, the J end by 0 bases, with 11 bases between. CDR1 is SEHNR and CDR2 is FQNEAQ in the germline V gene (reference sequence). The CDR3 is made up of 14 amino acids. The CDR3 here is CASSLDRGSYEQYF. In DNA, the CDR3 is TGTGCCAGCAGCCTGGACAGAGGCTCCTACGAGCAGTACTTC.

There are many counts of this clonotype. V and J are TRBV5-6 and TRBJ1-6, with D perhaps matching TRBD1 (6 bases). The ends were cut back, 4 bases at V and 9 bases at J, with 20 bases in the middle. The CDR3 runs 16 residues. Germline CDR1 is SGHDT and CDR2 is YYEEEE. The DNA for the CDR3 is TGTGCCAGCAGCCCGGAGGGGGGGCCCGTCTCTTCACCCCTCCACTTT. Amino acid sequence: CASSPEGGPVSSPLHF.

The chain combines TRBV29-1 with TRBJ1-2; D gene ambiguous. Germline V gene data show CDR1 as SQVTM and CDR2 as ANQGSEA. Trimming took off 5 bases at V and 7 bases at J, with 14 bases between the two ends. This CDR3 is built from 12 residues. The CDR3 is CSVPGGDGGYTF. In DNA form, the CDR3 reads TGCAGCGTTCCAGGTGGGGATGGTGGCTACACCTTC.

This clonotype was seen more than once but under ten times. The rearrangement uses TRBV7-9 and TRBJ2-7; maybe TRBD2 (5 bases). The ends were cut back, 2 bases at V and 3 bases at J, with 11 bases in the middle. Per germline, CDR1 SEHNR and CDR2 FQNEAQ (reference sequence). The CDR3 is 14 amino acids. The CDR3 DNA reads as TGTGCCAGCAGCTTACCGGGGAAAAACTACGAGCAGTACTTC. Translated, it gives CASSLPGKNYEQYF.

The chain is built from TRBV20-1 and TRBJ2-1; TRBD2 matches at 12 bases. The germline V gene encodes CDR1 DFQATT and CDR2 SNEGSKA (reference sequence). The CDR3 has 15 amino acids. Trimming took 3 bases from V and 6 from J; bases not matched to a gene: 6. The CDR3 region is CSARVLAGGSNEQFF. In nucleotides, the CDR3 is TGCAGTGCTAGGGTACTAGCGGGAGGCAGCAATGAGCAGTTCTTC.

The chain uses TRBV9 and TRBJ2-3, with D possibly called TRBD1 or TRBD2 (5 bases each). Germline V lookup: CDR1 SGDLS, CDR2 YYNGEE. This CDR3 is 15 amino acids long. V was shortened by 4 bases and J by 2 bases, with 14 bases between the two germline ends. Written as DNA, the CDR3 is TGTGCCAGCAGCATGGGACCGGGGTACACAGATACGCAGTATTTT. The encoded protein is CASSMGPGYTDTQYF.

V is TRBV4-1 and J is TRBJ1-6; no firm D call. With 0 bases removed from V and 12 bases from J, the gap between germline ends came to 24 bases. The germline V gene has CDR1 MGHRA and CDR2 YSYEKL. CDR3 length: 18 residues. CDR3 in amino acids: CASSQDKRGPDGILPLHF. In nucleotides, the CDR3 is TGCGCCAGCAGCCAAGATAAACGTGGGCCAGATGGAATTTTACCCCTCCACTTT.

Remarks on this clonotype: One junction end disagrees with the germline gene, perhaps due to a read error. V gene TRBV12-3 or TRBV12-4 combines with J gene TRBJ2-7, with 11 bases aligning to TRBD2. This CDR3 has 15 residues. This CDR3 reads CAGSKGGLAVYEQYF. CDR3 in DNA: TGTGCCGGCAGTAAGGGGGGACTAGCGGTCTACGAGCAGTACTTC.

This chain joins TRBV15 and TRBJ1-4; 8 nucleotides line up with TRBD1. This CDR3 is 17 amino acids long. Germline V CDR1 and CDR2: LNHNV, YYDKDF (reference sequence). V lost 1 base and J lost 6; bases outside the gene matches: 10. CDR3 in DNA: TGTGCCACCAGCAGAGCCCGGGGAACAGGGGGAGATGAAAAACTGTTTTTT. It yields the protein CATSRARGTGGDEKLFF.

This clonotype was seen at least ten times. The chain recombines TRBV7-2 with TRBJ1-1, with 7 bases identical to TRBD1. CDR3 length: 13 amino acids. V dropped 5 bases and J dropped 10; count of bases not matched to a gene: 10. Germline V gene data show CDR1 as SGHTA and CDR2 as FQGNSA. In DNA form, the CDR3 reads TGTGCCAGCAGCGGAGGGGGCTGGGGGTCAGCTTTCTTT. It yields the protein CASSGGGWGSAFF.

This clonotype showed up many times. The chain employs TRBV12-3 or TRBV12-4 and TRBJ1-4; D remains ambiguous. The CDR3 length is 11 residues. The V end lost 3 bases, the J end lost 10 bases, and 6 bases lay between the germline ends. The CDR3: CASSFRGKLFF. The CDR3 DNA is TGTGCCAGCAGTTTCCGTGGAAAACTGTTTTTT.

This clonotype was counted a few times. This clone may be a read error of a much larger clone one base away. This chain connects TRBV7-3 to TRBJ2-5, with D possibly being TRBD1 or TRBD2 (5 bases each). The CDR3 runs 15 residues. Germline values: CDR1 SGHTA, CDR2 FQGTGA. CDR3 in amino acids: CASNRAGTPQETQYF. The CDR3 DNA follows: TGCGCCAGCAACCGAGCAGGGACCCCCCAAGAGACCCAGTACTTC.

The rearrangement joins TRBV28 to TRBJ2-7; D is undetermined. The V and J ends lost 7 bases and 4 bases respectively, with 17 bases between them. This CDR3 is 14 amino acids long. Germline loops: CDR1 MDHEN, CDR2 SYDVKM. The chain's CDR3 is CASNRDTGMYEQYF. In DNA form, the CDR3 reads TGTGCCAGCAATCGCGACACGGGTATGTACGAGCAGTACTTC.

A remark on this clonotype: The germline gene is not matched at one end of the junction; a read error may be the cause. The chain has TRBV7-7 and TRBJ2-7, with 7 bases that match TRBD1. The CDR3 is 15 amino acids. Looked up from germline, CDR1 is SSHAT and CDR2 is FNYEAQ (reference sequence). The CDR3 DNA sequence: TGTGCTAGCAGACAGACAGGGAAGAGCTCCTACGAGCAGTACTTC. Its translation is CASRQTGKSSYEQYF.

The V and J genes are TRBV29-1 and TRBJ2-7; tentative D call: TRBD2 (6 bases). Deletions cut 7 bases from V and 0 bases from J, with 13 bases between. CDR1 and CDR2 (germline): SQVTM, ANQGSEA. The CDR3 loop spans 13 amino acids. For the CDR3, the DNA is TGCAGCGGGGGTAGCGGAAGCTCCTACGAGCAGTACTTC. Protein: CSGGSGSSYEQYF.

This rearrangement joins TRBV15 to TRBJ1-5; TRBD1 agrees at 7 bases. V was pared by 3 bases and J by 7 bases, with 12 bases of the junction left unmatched. The CDR3 runs to 16 residues. CDR1 and CDR2 (germline): LNHNV, YYDKDF (reference sequence). The CDR3 DNA reads as TGTGCCACCAGCAGTTACTCGGCAGGGGGTCGGCAGCCCCAGCATTTT. It yields the protein CATSSYSAGGRQPQHF.

The V gene is TRBV7-3, the J gene TRBJ2-5; no clear D. The DNA end favors TRBJ2-1, so the J call may be wrong. Germline V lookup: CDR1 SGHTA, CDR2 FQGTGA. This CDR3 region has 13 residues. The CDR3 coding sequence is TGTGCCAGCAGCCCTGCCCCCTACAATGAGCAGTTCTTC. This translates into CASSPAPYNEQFF.